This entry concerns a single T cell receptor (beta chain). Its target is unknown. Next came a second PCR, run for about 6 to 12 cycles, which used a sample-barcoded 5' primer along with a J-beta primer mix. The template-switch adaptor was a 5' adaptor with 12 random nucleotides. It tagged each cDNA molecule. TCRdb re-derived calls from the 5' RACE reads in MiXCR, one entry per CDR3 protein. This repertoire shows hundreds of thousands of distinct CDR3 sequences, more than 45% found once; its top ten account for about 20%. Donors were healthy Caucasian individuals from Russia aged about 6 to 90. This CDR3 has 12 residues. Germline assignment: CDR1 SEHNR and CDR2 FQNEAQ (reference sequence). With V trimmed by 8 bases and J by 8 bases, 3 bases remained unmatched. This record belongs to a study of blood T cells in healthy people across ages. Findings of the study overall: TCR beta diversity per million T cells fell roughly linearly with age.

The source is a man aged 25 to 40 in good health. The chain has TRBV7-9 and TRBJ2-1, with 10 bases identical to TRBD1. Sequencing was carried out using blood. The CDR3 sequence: CASQTGGYEQFF. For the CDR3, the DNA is TGTGCCAGCCAGACAGGGGGCTATGAGCAGTTCTTC.